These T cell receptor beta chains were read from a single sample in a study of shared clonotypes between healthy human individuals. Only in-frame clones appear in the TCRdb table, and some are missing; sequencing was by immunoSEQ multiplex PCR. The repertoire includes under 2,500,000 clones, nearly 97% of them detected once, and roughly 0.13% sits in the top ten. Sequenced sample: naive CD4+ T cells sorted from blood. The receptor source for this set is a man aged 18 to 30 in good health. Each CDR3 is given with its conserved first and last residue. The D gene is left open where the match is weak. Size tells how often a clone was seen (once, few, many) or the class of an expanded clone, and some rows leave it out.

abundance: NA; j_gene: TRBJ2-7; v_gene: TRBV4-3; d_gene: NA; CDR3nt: TGCGCCAGCAGCCAAGATCCGGGGTCTAGGCAGTACTTC; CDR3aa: CASSQDPGSRQYF
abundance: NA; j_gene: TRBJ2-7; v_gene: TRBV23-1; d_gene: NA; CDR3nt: TGCGCCAGCAGTCATCGGGCCCAGGACTACGAGCAGTACTTC; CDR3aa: CASSHRAQDYEQYF
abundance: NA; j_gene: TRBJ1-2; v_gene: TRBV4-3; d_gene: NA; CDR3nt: TGCGCCAGCAGCCAAGTTCGGCCACTCGAGGGTGGCTACACCTTC; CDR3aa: CASSQVRPLEGGYTF
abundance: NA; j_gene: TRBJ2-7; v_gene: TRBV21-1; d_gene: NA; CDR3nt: TGTGCTGGATGGGTGGGCGAGCAGTACTTC; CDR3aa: CAGWVGEQYF
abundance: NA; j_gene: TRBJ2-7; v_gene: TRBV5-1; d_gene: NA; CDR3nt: TGCGCCAGCAGCTTGGAGGCGGGTAATTACGAGCAGTACTTC; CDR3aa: CASSLEAGNYEQYF
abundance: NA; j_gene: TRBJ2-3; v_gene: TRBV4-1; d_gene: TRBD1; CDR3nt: TGCGCCAGCAGCCTTCAGGGGGAGACAGATACGCAGTATTTT; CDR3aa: CASSLQGETDTQYF
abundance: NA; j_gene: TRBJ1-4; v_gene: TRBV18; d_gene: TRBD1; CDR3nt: TGTGCCAGCGCCAGGGGGCTGGATGAAAAACTGTTTTTT; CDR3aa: CASARGLDEKLFF
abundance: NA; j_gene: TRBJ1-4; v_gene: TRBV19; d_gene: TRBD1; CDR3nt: TGTGCCAGTAGCAAGGGGGCACGGGCAACTAATGAAAAACTGTTTTTT; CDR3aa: CASSKGARATNEKLFF
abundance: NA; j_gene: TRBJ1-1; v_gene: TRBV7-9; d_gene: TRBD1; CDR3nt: TGTGCCAGCACCAGACAGGGGAACACTGAAGCTTTCTTT; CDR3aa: CASTRQGNTEAFF
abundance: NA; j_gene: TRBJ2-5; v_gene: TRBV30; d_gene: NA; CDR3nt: TGTGCCTGGAGAAGAACCGGGACCCAAGAGACCCAGTACTTC; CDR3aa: CAWRRTGTQETQYF
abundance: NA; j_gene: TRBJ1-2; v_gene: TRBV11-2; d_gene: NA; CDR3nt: TGTGCCAGCAGCTTATTGGGTCAGGGGACACGAGGCTACACCTTC; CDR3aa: CASSLLGQGTRGYTF
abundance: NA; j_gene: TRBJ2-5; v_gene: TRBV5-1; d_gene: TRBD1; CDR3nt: TGCGCCAGCAGCTTGGGGACAGGGCGAGAGACCCAGTACTTC; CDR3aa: CASSLGTGRETQYF
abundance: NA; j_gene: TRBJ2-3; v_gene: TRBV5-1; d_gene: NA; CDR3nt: TGCGCCAGCAGCTTGGCCGGCAGCACAGATACGCAGTATTTT; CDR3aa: CASSLAGSTDTQYF
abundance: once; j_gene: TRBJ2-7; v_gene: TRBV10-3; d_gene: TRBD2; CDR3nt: TGTGCCATCGGGGTGAGCGGGAGAGGTCACGAGCAGTACTTC; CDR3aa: CAIGVSGRGHEQYF
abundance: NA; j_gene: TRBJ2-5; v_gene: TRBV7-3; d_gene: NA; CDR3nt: TGTGCCAGCAGCTTCCGACTAGTGGGGGTTGGACAAGAGACCCAGTACTTC; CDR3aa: CASSFRLVGVGQETQYF
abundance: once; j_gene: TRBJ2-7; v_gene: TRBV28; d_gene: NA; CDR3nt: TGTGCCACCCTGGGACTCAGCTACGAGCAGTACTTC; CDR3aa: CATLGLSYEQYF
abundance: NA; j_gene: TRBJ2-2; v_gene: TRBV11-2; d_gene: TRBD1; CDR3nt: TGTGCCAGCAGCTTAGTCCCACAGGGGACCGGGGAGCTGTTTTTT; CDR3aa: CASSLVPQGTGELFF
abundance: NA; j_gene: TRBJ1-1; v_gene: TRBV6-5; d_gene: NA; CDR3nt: TGTGCCAGTCAGAGGCGGGAGAACACTGAAGCTTTCTTT; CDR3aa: CASQRRENTEAFF
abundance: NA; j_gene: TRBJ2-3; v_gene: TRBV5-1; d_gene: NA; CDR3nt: TGCGCCAGCAGCGCCCAGAGTACGCAGTATTTT; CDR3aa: CASSAQSTQYF
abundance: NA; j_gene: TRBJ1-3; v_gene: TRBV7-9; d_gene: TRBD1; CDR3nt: TGTGCCAGCAGCTTCAGGACAGGGGGGTCCTTTAACTCTGGAAACACCATATATTTT; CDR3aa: CASSFRTGGSFNSGNTIYF
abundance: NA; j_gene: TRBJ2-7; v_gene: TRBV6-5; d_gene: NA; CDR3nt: TGTGCCAGCAAAACGGGACACCTTACCTACGAGCAGTACTTC; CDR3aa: CASKTGHLTYEQYF
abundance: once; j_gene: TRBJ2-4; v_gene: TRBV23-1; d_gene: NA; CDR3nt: TGCGCCAGCAGTCAATCTAGGAAATTAAAAGCCAAAAACATTCAGTACTTC; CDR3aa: CASSQSRKLKAKNIQYF
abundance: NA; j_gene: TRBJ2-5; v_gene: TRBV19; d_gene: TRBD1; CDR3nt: TGTGCCAGTAGTACCCGGACAGGAGAGACCCAGTACTTC; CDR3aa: CASSTRTGETQYF
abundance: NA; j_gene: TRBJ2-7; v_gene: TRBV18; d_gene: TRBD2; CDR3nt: TGTGCCAGCTCACCACAACCGGGACTAGCGGGTGAAGAGCAGTACTTC; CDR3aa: CASSPQPGLAGEEQYF
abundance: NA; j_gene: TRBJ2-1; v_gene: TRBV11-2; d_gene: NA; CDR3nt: TGTGCCAGCAGCCATATTAGCTCCTACAATGAGCAGTTCTTC; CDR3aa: CASSHISSYNEQFF
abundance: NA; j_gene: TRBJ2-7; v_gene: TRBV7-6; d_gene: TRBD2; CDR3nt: TGTGCCAGCAGCTTCGGGCTGGCGGGAGAGACCTACGAGCAGTACTTC; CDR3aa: CASSFGLAGETYEQYF
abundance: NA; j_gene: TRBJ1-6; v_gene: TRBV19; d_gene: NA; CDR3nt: TGTGCCAGTAGTTTCGACGTTAATTCACCCCTCCACTTT; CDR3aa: CASSFDVNSPLHF